This is a list of T cell receptor beta chains from one sample in a study of T-cell memory formation after mild COVID-19. One entry per CDR3 protein results from TCRdb running MiXCR on the 5' RACE reads. The repertoire holds 100,000 to 130,000 distinct CDR3 sequences, with roughly a sixth as singletons. The sequenced sample was PBMCs or a T cell subset sorted from them (not recorded which). Source of these receptors: a man aged 18 to 30 who had mild COVID-19 (a few samples of this study predate the infection). Cell type and time point are not known. The CDR3 runs from the conserved cysteine through the conserved F or W. The order of the fields is V gene, D gene, CDR3 length, clone size, J gene, CDR3 DNA, CDR3 protein. The D gene is left open where the match is weak. Clone size is stated in some rows and not others, as once, few, many or a class when expanded.

TRBV5-1,TRBD2,16,-,TRBJ2-3,TGCGCCAGCAGCTCTCGAGCGGGGGGGAGTCTAGATACGCAGTATTTT,CASSSRAGGSLDTQYF
TRBV4-1,TRBD1,16,-,TRBJ2-2,TGCGCCAGCAGCCAAGAAGGGACAGCGAACACCGGGGAGCTGTTTTTT,CASSQEGTANTGELFF
TRBV20-1,-,13,-,TRBJ2-5,TGCAGTGCTAGGTCGCTAGCTTGGGAGACCCAGTACTTC,CSARSLAWETQYF
TRBV20-1,TRBD1,13,few,TRBJ1-1,TGCAGTGCTACTCGACAGGGAAGGGTGGAAGCTTTCTTT,CSATRQGRVEAFF
TRBV7-3,-,15,few,TRBJ1-1,TGTGCCAGCAGCAACTCTGGGTTAAGCCCCACTGAAGCTTTCTTT,CASSNSGLSPTEAFF
TRBV7-9,-,11,few,TRBJ2-5,TGTGCCAGCAGCGCCCGGGAGACCCAGTACTTC,CASSARETQYF
TRBV25-1,-,13,few,TRBJ2-3,TGTGCCAGCAAGCGGCAGGGCACAGATACGCAGTATTTT,CASKRQGTDTQYF
TRBV5-1,-,14,once,TRBJ1-6,TGCGCCAGCAGCTTGGGTAACAGTAATTCACCCCTCCACTTT,CASSLGNSNSPLHF
TRBV6-6,-,15,-,TRBJ1-5,TGTGCCAGCAGTAAGCGAACAGGGTCCAATCAGCCCCAGCATTTT,CASSKRTGSNQPQHF
TRBV5-1,-,16,few,TRBJ2-3,TGCGCCAGCAGCTTGGGGGCTAGCGCCAGCACAGATACGCAGTATTTT,CASSLGASASTDTQYF
TRBV18,-,12,-,TRBJ1-1,TGTGCCAGCTCACCCGAATACACTGAAGCTTTCTTT,CASSPEYTEAFF
TRBV10-3,-,13,-,TRBJ2-7,TGTGCCATCAGTGAGTCGGAATTTTACGAGCAGTACTTC,CAISESEFYEQYF
TRBV7-9,-,12,few,TRBJ2-3,TGTGCCAGCAGTATTGACAGAAATACGCAGTATTTT,CASSIDRNTQYF
TRBV3-1,-,17,-,TRBJ2-3,TGTGCCAGCAGCCGAAAGACTAGGGCTGGGGGCACAGATACGCAGTATTTT,CASSRKTRAGGTDTQYF
TRBV7-2,-,12,few,TRBJ2-5,TGTGCCAGCAGCCCGTACCAAGAGACCCAGTACTTC,CASSPYQETQYF
TRBV5-1,TRBD1,14,few,TRBJ1-1,TGCGCCAGCAGCTCCGACAGGGTTGGTACTGAAGCTTTCTTT,CASSSDRVGTEAFF
TRBV20-1,-,14,few,TRBJ2-5,TGCAGTGCTAGAGCCCCTAGAGGTGGAGAGACCCAGTACTTC,CSARAPRGGETQYF
TRBV5-1,-,14,medium-sized,TRBJ2-3,TGCGCCAGCAGCTGGACTCCTGTCACAGATACGCAGTATTTT,CASSWTPVTDTQYF
TRBV10-3,-,14,-,TRBJ2-7,TGTGCCATCAGTGAGTCGTGGGGTGGGGACGAGCAGTACTTC,CAISESWGGDEQYF
TRBV5-1,TRBD1,15,few,TRBJ2-1,TGCGCCAGCAGCGGGGACAGCTGGGTTCAGGTAGAGCAGTTCTTC,CASSGDSWVQVEQFF
TRBV5-4,TRBD1,14,-,TRBJ2-7,TGTGCCAGCAGCTTAAACAGGGGACCCTACGAGCAGTACTTC,CASSLNRGPYEQYF
TRBV7-8,TRBD2,14,-,TRBJ2-7,TGTGCCAGCAGCTTAGGGGGACTAACCTACGAGCAGTACTTC,CASSLGGLTYEQYF
TRBV5-1,-,16,-,TRBJ1-1,TGCGCCAGCAGTTTTGCCCGGTCACAATCGAACACTGAAGCTTTCTTT,CASSFARSQSNTEAFF
TRBV18,-,13,few,TRBJ1-1,TGTGCCAGCTCAACCCGCATGAACACTGAAGCTTTCTTT,CASSTRMNTEAFF
TRBV14,-,15,-,TRBJ2-1,TGTGCCAGCAGCCGTCCCGGACACTCCTACAATGAGCAGTTCTTC,CASSRPGHSYNEQFF
TRBV6-6,-,15,few,TRBJ1-1,TGTGCCAGCAGTAGTCCCCGGGGGCGGAACACTGAAGCTTTCTTT,CASSSPRGRNTEAFF
TRBV5-1,-,16,-,TRBJ1-1,TGCGCCAGCAGCTTGGGGCAGTGGCGGGCGAACACTGAAGCTTTCTTT,CASSLGQWRANTEAFF
TRBV24-1,-,15,-,TRBJ2-3,TGTGCCACCAGTGATTCGCAGGACTATTCAGATACGCAGTATTTT,CATSDSQDYSDTQYF
TRBV20-1,-,13,few,TRBJ1-5,TGCAGTGCAAGGATCGCTGGGAGTCAGCCCCAGCATTTT,CSARIAGSQPQHF
TRBV5-5,TRBD1,16,-,TRBJ1-3,TGTGCCAGCAGCTTAAACAGGGGGCAAACAGGAAACACCATATATTTT,CASSLNRGQTGNTIYF
TRBV15,-,15,few,TRBJ1-4,TGTGCCACCAGCAGAGACGGACAGAGGAATGAAAAACTGTTTTTT,CATSRDGQRNEKLFF
TRBV6-5,-,13,medium-sized,TRBJ2-7,TGTGCCAGCAGTTATGGGTCCGTTTTCGAGCAGTACTTC,CASSYGSVFEQYF
TRBV3-1,-,13,few,TRBJ2-1,TGTGCCAGCAAGTTCCAGGCAGCACATGAGCAGTTCTTC,CASKFQAAHEQFF
TRBV20-1,-,13,few,TRBJ2-3,TGCAGTGCTTCCCCTTCAGAGTCAGATACGCAGTATTTT,CSASPSESDTQYF
TRBV20-1,TRBD2,15,-,TRBJ2-3,TGCAGTGCTAACCCGGGACTAGCGTTTTCAGATACGCAGTATTTT,CSANPGLAFSDTQYF
TRBV6-5,TRBD1,13,-,TRBJ2-7,TGTGCCAGCAGGAGACAGGGGCCTGGGGAGCAGTACTTC,CASRRQGPGEQYF
TRBV6-5,-,15,-,TRBJ1-1,TGTGCCAGCAGCCCACGGGGACGGATGAACACTGAAGCTTTCTTT,CASSPRGRMNTEAFF
TRBV10-3,TRBD1,18,once,TRBJ2-5,TGTGCCATCAGTGAAAGGAGTCCGGGACAGGGGGTTGCAGAGACCCAGTACTTC,CAISERSPGQGVAETQYF
TRBV7-8,TRBD1,16,many,TRBJ2-2,TGTGCCAGCAGTTCGATCGGGACAGCGAACACCGGGGAGCTGTTTTTT,CASSSIGTANTGELFF